The following is a TCR beta chain sequence with its context. What it binds is unknown. The length of the CDR3 is 13 residues. After removal of 10 bases from V and 3 bases from J, the junction contained 5 bases not matched to a gene. Germline loops: CDR1 MNHEY, CDR2 SMNVEV (reference sequence). Generated by immunoSEQ multiplex PCR, the TCRdb table keeps only in-frame clones and is missing some. Of around 1.9 million clones listed, more than 85% are singletons. This entry belongs to a study of shared clonotypes between healthy human individuals. The wider study: CD4 naive cells filled three plates per donor, CD4 memory three, CD8 naive two and CD8 memory one. Study-level results: Approximately 4.6% of naive CD4 clonotypes were shared across a few donors. Donors were few, which limited the genetic and exposure-history diversity represented.

Naive-designated CD8 cells lacked CD45RO, were positively enriched for CCR7, and omitted terminally differentiated effector memory CD45RA+ cells. This TCR derives from a young man in good health. Some clones in this sample may be carry-over from other donors' samples. Sequenced: naive CD8+ T cells from PBMCs. The chain combines TRBV27 with TRBJ2-1; 8 nucleotides agree with TRBD2. The CDR3: CATAGTSYNEQFF. CDR3 coding DNA: TGTGCCACCGCCGGGACTAGCTACAATGAGCAGTTCTTC.